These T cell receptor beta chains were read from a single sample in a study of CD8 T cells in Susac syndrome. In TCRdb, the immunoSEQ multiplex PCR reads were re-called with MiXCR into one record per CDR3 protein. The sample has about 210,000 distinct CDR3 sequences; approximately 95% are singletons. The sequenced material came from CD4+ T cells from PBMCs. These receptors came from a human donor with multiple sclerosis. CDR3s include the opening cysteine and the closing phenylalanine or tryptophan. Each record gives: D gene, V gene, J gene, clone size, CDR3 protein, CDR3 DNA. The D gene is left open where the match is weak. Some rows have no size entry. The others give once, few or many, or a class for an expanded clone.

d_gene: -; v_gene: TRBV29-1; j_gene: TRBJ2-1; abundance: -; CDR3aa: CSALREVEQFF; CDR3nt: TGCAGCGCCCTCAGGGAAGTAGAGCAGTTCTTC
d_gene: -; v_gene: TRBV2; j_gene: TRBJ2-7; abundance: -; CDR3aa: CASSLQPLPGEQYF; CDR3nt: TGTGCCAGCAGCCTTCAGCCCCTTCCGGGCGAGCAGTACTTC
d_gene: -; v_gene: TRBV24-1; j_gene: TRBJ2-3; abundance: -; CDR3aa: CTNLCTDTQYF; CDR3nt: TGTACCAATCTGTGTACAGATACGCAGTATTTT
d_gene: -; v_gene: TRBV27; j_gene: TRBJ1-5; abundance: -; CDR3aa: CASSPGDGLKPQHF; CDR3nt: TGTGCCAGCAGTCCAGGGGACGGATTGAAGCCCCAGCATTTT
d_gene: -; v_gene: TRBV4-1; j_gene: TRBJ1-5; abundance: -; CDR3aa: CASSQDDRGGNQPQHF; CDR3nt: TGCGCCAGCAGCCAAGATGACAGAGGAGGTAATCAGCCCCAGCATTTT
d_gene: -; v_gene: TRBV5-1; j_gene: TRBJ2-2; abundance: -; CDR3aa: CASSVPLAANTGELFF; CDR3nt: TGCGCCAGCAGCGTACCTTTAGCGGCGAACACCGGGGAGCTGTTTTTT
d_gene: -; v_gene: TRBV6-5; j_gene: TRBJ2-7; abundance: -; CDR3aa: CASSSSRYEQYF; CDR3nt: TGTGCCAGCAGTAGTAGCCGCTACGAGCAGTACTTC
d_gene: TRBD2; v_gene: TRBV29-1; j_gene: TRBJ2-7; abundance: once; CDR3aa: CSVGVSGSYEQYF; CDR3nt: TGCAGCGTTGGGGTTAGCGGGAGCTACGAGCAGTACTTC
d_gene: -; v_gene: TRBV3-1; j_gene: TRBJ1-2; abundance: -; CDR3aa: CASSLWTATAGYGYTF; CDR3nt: TGTGCCAGCAGCCTTTGGACAGCCACCGCGGGCTATGGCTACACCTTC
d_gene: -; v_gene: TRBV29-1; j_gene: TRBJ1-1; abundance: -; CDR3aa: CSVTSAMNTEAFF; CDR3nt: TGCAGCGTGACCAGCGCCATGAACACTGAAGCTTTCTTT
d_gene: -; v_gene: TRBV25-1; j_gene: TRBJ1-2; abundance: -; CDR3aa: CASKAGSGNIGYTF; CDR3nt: TGTGCCAGCAAGGCAGGGTCGGGCAATATCGGCTACACCTTC
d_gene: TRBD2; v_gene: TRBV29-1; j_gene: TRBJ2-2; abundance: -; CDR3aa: CSVESGIYTGELFF; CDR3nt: TGCAGCGTTGAAAGCGGGATTTACACCGGGGAGCTGTTTTTT
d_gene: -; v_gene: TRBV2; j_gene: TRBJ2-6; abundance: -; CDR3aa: CASQDSGANVLTF; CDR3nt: TGTGCCAGCCAAGACTCGGGGGCCAACGTCCTGACTTTC
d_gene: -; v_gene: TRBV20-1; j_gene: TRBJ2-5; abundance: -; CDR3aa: CSAQPPGAQETQYF; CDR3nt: TGCAGTGCCCAACCGCCCGGGGCCCAAGAGACCCAGTACTTC
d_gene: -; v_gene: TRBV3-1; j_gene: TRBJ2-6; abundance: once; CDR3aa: CASSYRGRAGANVLTF; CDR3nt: TGTGCCAGCAGCTACCGCGGTAGGGCCGGGGCCAACGTCCTGACTTTC
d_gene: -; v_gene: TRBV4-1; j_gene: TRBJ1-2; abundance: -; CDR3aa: CASSTQGGYTF; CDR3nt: TGCGCCAGCAGCACCCAGGGTGGCTACACCTTC
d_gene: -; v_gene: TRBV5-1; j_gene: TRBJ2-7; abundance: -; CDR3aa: CASSLGRGRPGEQYF; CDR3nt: TGCGCCAGCAGCTTGGGTCGGGGCCGCCCTGGAGAGCAGTACTTC
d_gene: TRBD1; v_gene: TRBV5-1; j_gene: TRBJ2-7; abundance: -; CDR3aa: CASSPVTGGYGEQYF; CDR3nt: TGCGCCAGCAGCCCAGTGACAGGGGGCTACGGCGAGCAGTACTTC
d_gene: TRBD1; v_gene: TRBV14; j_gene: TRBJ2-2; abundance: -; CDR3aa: CASSQYRRPGQGATGELFF; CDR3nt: TGTGCCAGCAGCCAATACCGACGACCGGGACAGGGGGCGACCGGGGAGCTGTTTTTT
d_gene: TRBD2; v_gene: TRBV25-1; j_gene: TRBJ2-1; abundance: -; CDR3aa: CASSAAGGFNEQFF; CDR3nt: TGTGCCAGCAGTGCAGCGGGGGGGTTCAATGAGCAGTTCTTC
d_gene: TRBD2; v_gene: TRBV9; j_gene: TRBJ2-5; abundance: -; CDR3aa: CASSAGLAGETQYF; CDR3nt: TGTGCCAGCAGCGCGGGGCTAGCGGGAGAGACCCAGTACTTC
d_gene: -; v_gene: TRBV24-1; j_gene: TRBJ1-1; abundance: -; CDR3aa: CATSDSQGMKAFF; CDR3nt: TGTGCCACCAGTGATTCACAGGGAATGAAGGCTTTCTTT